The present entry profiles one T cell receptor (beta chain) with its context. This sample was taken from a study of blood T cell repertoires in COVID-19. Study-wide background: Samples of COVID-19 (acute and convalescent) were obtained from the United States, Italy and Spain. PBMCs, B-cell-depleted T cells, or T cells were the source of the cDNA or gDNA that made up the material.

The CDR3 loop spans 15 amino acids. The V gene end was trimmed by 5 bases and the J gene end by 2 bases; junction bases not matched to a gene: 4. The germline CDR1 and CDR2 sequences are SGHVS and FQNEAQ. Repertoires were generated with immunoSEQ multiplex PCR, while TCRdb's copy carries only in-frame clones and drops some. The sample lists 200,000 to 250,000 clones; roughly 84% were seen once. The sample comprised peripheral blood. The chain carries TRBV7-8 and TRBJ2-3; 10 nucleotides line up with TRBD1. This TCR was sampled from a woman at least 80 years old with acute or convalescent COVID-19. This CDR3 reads CASSRDRGYTDTQYF. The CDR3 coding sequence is TGTGCCAGCAGCCGGGACAGGGGCTACACAGATACGCAGTATTTT.